This T cell receptor beta chain was recovered during a study of patients and donors after allogeneic stem cell transplantation. Via MiXCR, TCRdb re-called the RT-PCR reads, giving one row per CDR3 protein. The sample carries more than 150,000 distinct CDR3 sequences, approximately 25% recorded once. This clonotype was observed a few times. The TCR sequence derives from a human donor who was either an allogeneic HSCT recipient or a stem cell or donor lymphocyte infusion donor (not recorded which). It is not recorded whose cells these are; they may come from a transplant donor. Material: blood, either unsorted or a sorted T cell fraction (not recorded which).

The CDR3 coding sequence is TGTGCCAGCAGTACCGGGACTTCCAACAATGAGCAGTTCTTC. Protein: CASSTGTSNNEQFF. J is TRBJ2-1 and V is TRBV7-9, with a tentative D call TRBD2 (6 bases). The CDR3 contains 14 residues. The germline gives CDR1 SEHNR, CDR2 FQNEAQ (reference sequence). With 6 bases removed from V and 5 bases from J, the gap between germline ends came to 14 bases.